The 20 T cell receptor beta chains reported below all come from one sample, sequenced in a study of OX40 agonist ivuxolimab in advanced cancers. Data came from immunoSEQ multiplex PCR; TCRdb stores just in-frame clones and leaves some out. Of tens of thousands of clones listed, around 86% are singletons. Sequences were derived from CD4+ or CD8+ T cells sorted from blood, sampled in a trial of the OX40 agonist ivuxolimab. These receptors all come from an adult with an advanced solid tumor such as melanoma, head and neck, liver or kidney cancer.

The rearrangement uses TRBV4-1 and TRBJ2-7, with 14 bases fitting TRBD2. The CDR3 has 15 residues. Germline V gives CDR1 MGHRA, CDR2 YSYEKL. V trimming: 0 bases; J trimming: 7 bases; junction bases outside the gene matches: 2. Written as DNA, the CDR3 is TGCGCCAGCAGCCAAGAAGGACTAGCGGGGGGAGAGCAGTACTTC. Translation: CASSQEGLAGGEQYF.

The chain is built from TRBV5-1 and TRBJ1-2; D uncertain. Germline lookup yields CDR1 SGHRS and CDR2 YFSETQ. This CDR3 region has 16 residues. V lost 7 bases, J lost 7 bases, and 26 bases lay in between. Here the CDR3 reads CASSTDRVGPGRGYTF. The CDR3 DNA is TGCGCCAGCTCGACGGATAGGGTAGGACCTGGTCGTGGCTACACCTTC. Combining the CDR3 with reference TRBV5-1 and TRBJ1-2 gives the whole variable domain KAGVTQTPRYLIKTRGQQVTLSCSPISGHRSVSWYQQTPGQGLQFLFEYFSETQRNKGNFPGRFSGRQFSNSRSEMNVSTLELGDSALYLCASSTDRVGPGRGYTFGSGTRLTVV.

The chain couples TRBV6-6 to TRBJ2-7, with 13 nucleotides matching TRBD2. The CDR3 is 14 amino acids. CDR1 and CDR2 from the germline V gene are MNHNY and SVGAGI (reference sequence). Germline trimming cut 6 bases from V and 7 bases from J; bases unmatched to any gene: 6. CDR3 sequence: CASSGLAGDREQYF. The DNA of the CDR3 is TGTGCCAGCAGCGGACTAGCGGGAGATAGAGAGCAGTACTTC.

The J gene is TRBJ2-2, the V gene TRBV7-9, with 7 positions matching TRBD1. The ends lost 5 bases at V and 0 bases at J; junction bases unmatched: 6. The V gene's germline CDR1 is SEHNR and CDR2 FQNEAQ (reference sequence). The CDR3 consists of 16 residues. CDR3 nucleotide sequence: TGTGCCAGCAGCCTCCCTGACAGGGCGAACACCGGGGAGCTGTTTTTT. This codes for CASSLPDRANTGELFF.

The chain is built from TRBV19 and TRBJ1-5; 7 nucleotides match TRBD1. The ends lost 5 bases at V and 4 bases at J; junction bases unmatched: 8. Germline values: CDR1 LNHDA, CDR2 SQIVND (reference sequence). This CDR3 region has 15 residues. The CDR3 region is CASSFRQGGNQPQHF. CDR3 nucleotides: TGTGCCAGTAGTTTCCGACAGGGAGGAAATCAGCCCCAGCATTTT.

V usage is TRBV19 and J usage is TRBJ2-7; TRBD2 aligns across 8 bases. Germline values: CDR1 LNHDA, CDR2 SQIVND (reference sequence). With 6 bases clipped from V and 3 bases from J, the junction kept 10 bases outside the gene matches. The CDR3 runs 15 residues. CDR3 bases: TGTGCCAGTAGCATTGTGCGGGGGGTCCGCTACGAGCAGTACTTC. It codes for CASSIVRGVRYEQYF.

This clone is classed as medium-sized. J is TRBJ1-1 and V is TRBV10-3, with D hard to call. This CDR3 comprises 16 residues. The V gene lost 5 bases and the J gene lost 4 bases, with 20 bases spanning the gap. CDR1 and CDR2 (germline): ENHRY, SYGVKD. The CDR3 DNA reads as TGTGCCATCAGTTTTTCCTCTAACCCCCGGGGCACTGAAGCTTTCTTT. Translating gives CAISFSSNPRGTEAFF.

The rearrangement links TRBV21-1 to TRBJ2-2; whether TRBD1, the table's D call, matches the DNA was not checked. TRBV21-1 is designated a pseudogene. There are 18 residues in the CDR3. As DNA, the CDR3 is TGTGCCAGCAGCAACCGGGACAGGGGGCTCCCGAACACCGGGGAGCTGTTTTTT. It yields the protein CASSNRDRGLPNTGELFF.

This sequence joins TRBV13 and TRBJ2-3; possible D gene TRBD2, 6 bases. The CDR3 loop spans 15 amino acids. V was cut by 5 bases and J by 4 bases, with 16 bases left in between. The germline V gene has CDR1 PRHDT and CDR2 FYEKMQ (reference sequence). CDR3 region: CASSRLAANADTQYF. The CDR3 region has the DNA TGTGCCAGCAGCCGGTTAGCGGCGAATGCAGATACGCAGTATTTT.

This chain joins TRBV4-1 and TRBJ1-2; 10 bases line up with TRBD1. V lost 6 bases, J lost 2 bases, and 3 bases stayed unmatched. In germline, CDR1 is MGHRA, CDR2 YSYEKL. This CDR3 contains 14 residues. The CDR3 bases are TGCGCCAGCAGGCCGGGACAGGGGAACTATGGCTACACCTTC. Encoded protein: CASRPGQGNYGYTF.

This chain uses TRBV2 with TRBJ2-3, with D unclear. This CDR3 comprises 13 residues. Trimming cost V 6 bases and J 6 bases, with 13 bases left between them. In germline, CDR1 is SNHLY, CDR2 FYNNEI. The CDR3 region is CASREILGDTQYF. CDR3 DNA sequence: TGTGCCAGCAGGGAAATATTGGGCGATACGCAGTATTTT.

This chain uses TRBV9 with TRBJ2-1; the match to TRBD2 covers 14 bases. Trimming cost V 4 bases and J 5 bases; bases outside gene matches: 5. Germline V gives CDR1 SGDLS, CDR2 YYNGEE. The CDR3 extends over 16 amino acids. Here the CDR3 reads CASSFRLAGGNNEQFF. CDR3 DNA: TGTGCCAGCAGCTTCAGACTAGCGGGAGGGAACAATGAGCAGTTCTTC. Looking up the rest from reference TRBV9 and TRBJ2-1 gives the full variable domain: DSGVTQTPKHLITATGQRVTLRCSPRSGDLSVYWYQQSLDQGLQFLIQYYNGEERAKGNILERFSAQQFPDLHSELNLSSLELGDSALYFCASSFRLAGGNNEQFFGPGTRLTVL.

The chain has TRBV7-9 and TRBJ2-5, with a tentative D call TRBD2 (6 bases). The V end was cut by 5 bases, the J end by 1 base, with 11 bases between. CDR3 length: 14 residues. Germline V gives CDR1 SEHNR, CDR2 FQNEAQ (reference sequence). CDR3 in amino acids: CASSHRDFQETQYF. For the CDR3, the DNA is TGTGCCAGCAGCCACCGGGACTTCCAAGAGACCCAGTACTTC.

The chain employs TRBV27 and TRBJ2-7; 7 positions match TRBD1. With V trimmed by 0 bases and J by 4 bases, 12 bases remained unmatched. Germline V CDR1 and CDR2: MNHEY, SMNVEV (reference sequence). There are 17 residues in the CDR3. The CDR3 region has the DNA TGTGCCAGCAGTTTATCTGGTCCTCGGGACAGACAATACGAGCAGTACTTC. Residues: CASSLSGPRDRQYEQYF.

The J gene is TRBJ1-2, the V gene TRBV2, with TRBD1 as a possible D gene (5 bases). CDR3 length: 14 residues. With 7 bases removed from V and 3 bases from J, the gap between germline ends came to 15 bases. Germline CDR1 SNHLY, CDR2 FYNNEI. Written as DNA, the CDR3 is TGTGCCAGCATCTCGAGGGAGGGACACTATGGCTACACCTTC. This sequence encodes CASISREGHYGYTF.

CDR3 loop: CAWSGGSVVGEQYF. The CDR3 DNA reads as TGTGCCTGGAGTGGCGGGAGCGTGGTGGGCGAGCAGTACTTC. The chain links TRBV30 to TRBJ2-7, with TRBD2 matching over 7 bases. In germline, CDR1 is GTSNPN, CDR2 SVGIG (reference sequence). J was trimmed by 6 bases and V by 1 base; bases with no gene match: 9. This CDR3 is built from 14 residues.

The genes are TRBV6-5 and TRBJ2-7; no clear D gene. Trimming removed 5 bases at V and 0 bases at J, with 11 bases between. CDR3 length equals 14 residues. Germline V gives CDR1 MNHEY, CDR2 SVGAGI. CDR3 in DNA: TGTGCCAGCAGTACCAAGTGGTTCTCCTACGAGCAGTACTTC. It encodes CASSTKWFSYEQYF.

The chain carries TRBV5-6 and TRBJ1-2; D is unclear. The germline V gene encodes CDR1 SGHDT and CDR2 YYEEEE. There are 15 residues in the CDR3. The V end was cut by 0 bases, the J end by 4 bases, with 13 bases between. CDR3 region: CASSLGVPRGYGYTF. CDR3 nucleotides: TGTGCCAGCAGCTTGGGGGTACCCCGAGGCTATGGCTACACCTTC. The variable domain in full, completed from reference TRBV5-6 and TRBJ1-2, reads DAGVTQSPTHLIKTRGQQVTLRCSPKSGHDTVSWYQQALGQGPQFIFQYYEEEERQRGNFPDRFSGHQFPNYSSELNVNALLLGDSALYLCASSLGVPRGYGYTFGSGTRLTVV.

Remarks on this clone: Other DNA sequences in the sample encode the same CDR3. The gene calls are TRBV5-4 and TRBJ2-3; 10 bases align to TRBD2. Germline-derived CDR1 and CDR2 are SGHNT and YYREEE (reference sequence). This CDR3 has 16 amino acids. V shed 0 bases, J shed 4 bases, and the junction held 5 bases outside the gene matches. The chain's CDR3 is CASSLGAGGPADTQYF. In DNA, the CDR3 is TGTGCCAGCAGCTTGGGAGCGGGAGGGCCGGCAGATACGCAGTATTTT. The variable domain in full, with the rest retrieved from reference TRBV5-4 and TRBJ2-3, is ETGVTQSPTHLIKTRGQQVTLRCSSQSGHNTVSWYQQALGQGPQFIFQYYREEENGRGNFPPRFSGLQFPNYSSELNVNALELDDSALYLCASSLGAGGPADTQYFGPGTRLTVL.

The chain has TRBV7-6 and TRBJ2-7; no clear D. Germline V gene data show CDR1 as SGHVS and CDR2 as FNYEAQ. CDR3 length: 16 residues. The V end lost 2 bases, the J end lost 0 bases, and 14 bases lay between the germline ends. The CDR3 loop is CASSLRLAAFSYEQYF. CDR3 in DNA: TGTGCCAGCAGCTTAAGGCTTGCGGCTTTCTCCTACGAGCAGTACTTC.